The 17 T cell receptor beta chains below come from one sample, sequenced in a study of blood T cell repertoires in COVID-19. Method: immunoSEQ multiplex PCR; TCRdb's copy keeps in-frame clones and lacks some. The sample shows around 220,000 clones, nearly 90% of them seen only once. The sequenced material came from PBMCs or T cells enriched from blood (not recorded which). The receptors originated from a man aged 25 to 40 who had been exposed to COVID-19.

CDR3 in amino acids: CASSPITTPNTGELFF. The CDR3 DNA follows: TGTGCCAGCTCACCCATAACAACACCGAACACCGGGGAGCTGTTTTTT. The chain combines TRBV18 with TRBJ2-2; no clear D gene. Germline V gives CDR1 KGHSH, CDR2 LQKENI. The V and J ends lost 3 bases and 0 bases respectively, with 11 bases between them. This CDR3 has 16 residues. Combining the CDR3 with reference TRBV18 and TRBJ2-2 gives the whole variable domain NAGVMQNPRHLVRRRGQEARLRCSPMKGHSHVYWYRQLPEEGLKFMVYLQKENIIDESGMPKERFSAEFPKEGPSILRIQQVVRGDSAAYFCASSPITTPNTGELFFGEGSRLTVL.

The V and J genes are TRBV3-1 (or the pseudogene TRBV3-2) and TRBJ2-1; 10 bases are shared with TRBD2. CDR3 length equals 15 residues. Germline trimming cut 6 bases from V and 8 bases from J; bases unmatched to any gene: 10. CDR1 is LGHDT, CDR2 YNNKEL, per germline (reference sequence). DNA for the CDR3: TGTGCCAGCAGGGTAAGCGGGGGGGCCAGTGATGAGCAGTTCTTC. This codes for CASRVSGGASDEQFF.

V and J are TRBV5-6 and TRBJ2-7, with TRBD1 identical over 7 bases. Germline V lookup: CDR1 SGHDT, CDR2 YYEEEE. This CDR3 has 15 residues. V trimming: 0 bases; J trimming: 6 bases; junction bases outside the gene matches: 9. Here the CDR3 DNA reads TGTGCCAGCAGCTTGGCCTCACAGGGGATAGGCGAGCAGTACTTC. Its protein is CASSLASQGIGEQYF.

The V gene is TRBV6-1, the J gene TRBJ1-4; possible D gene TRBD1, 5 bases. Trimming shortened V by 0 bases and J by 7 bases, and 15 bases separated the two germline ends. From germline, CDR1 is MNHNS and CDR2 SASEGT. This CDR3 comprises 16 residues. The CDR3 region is CASSEATAYGGEKLFF. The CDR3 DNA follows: TGTGCCAGCAGTGAAGCGACGGCCTACGGGGGTGAAAAACTGTTTTTT.

The CDR3 DNA follows: TGCGCCAGCAGCTTGGGAAGCGGGGGCTTCACAGATACGCAGTATTTT. Residues: CASSLGSGGFTDTQYF. The chain couples TRBV5-1 to TRBJ2-3; 8 nucleotides align to TRBD2. The germline CDR1 and CDR2 sequences are SGHRS and YFSETQ. V dropped 0 bases and J dropped 2; count of bases not matched to a gene: 5. The CDR3 length is 16 residues.

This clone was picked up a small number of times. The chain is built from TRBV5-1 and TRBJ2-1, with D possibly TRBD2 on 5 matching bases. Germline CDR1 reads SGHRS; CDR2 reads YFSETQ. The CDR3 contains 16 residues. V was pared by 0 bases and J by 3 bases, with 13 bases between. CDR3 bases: TGCGCCAGCAGCTTGGGAGCGGACCCCTTCTACAATGAGCAGTTCTTC. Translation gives CASSLGADPFYNEQFF.

This CDR3 is CASSLGRMGVTEAFF. In DNA form, the CDR3 reads TGTGCCAGCAGCTTAGGTCGGATGGGAGTTACTGAAGCTTTCTTT. The chain combines TRBV7-2 with TRBJ1-1; the D is unclear. Looked up from germline, CDR1 is SGHTA and CDR2 is FQGNSA. Trimming pared 1 base from V and 5 bases from J, leaving 14 bases between. The CDR3 is 15 residues long.

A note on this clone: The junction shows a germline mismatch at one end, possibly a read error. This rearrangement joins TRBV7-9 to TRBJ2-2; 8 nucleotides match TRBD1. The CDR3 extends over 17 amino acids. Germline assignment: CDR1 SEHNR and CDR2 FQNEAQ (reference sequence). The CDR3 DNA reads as TGTGCCAGCAGTTTAGCGCGCGGACAGGGGAACACCGGGGAGCTGTTTTTT. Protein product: CASSLARGQGNTGELFF.

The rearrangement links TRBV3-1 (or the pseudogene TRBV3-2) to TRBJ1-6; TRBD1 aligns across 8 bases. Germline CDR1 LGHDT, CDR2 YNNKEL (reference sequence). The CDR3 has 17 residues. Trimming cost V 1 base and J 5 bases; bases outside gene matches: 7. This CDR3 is CASSQGYSDRDNSPLHF. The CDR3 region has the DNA TGTGCCAGCAGCCAAGGGTACTCGGACAGGGATAATTCACCCCTCCACTTT.

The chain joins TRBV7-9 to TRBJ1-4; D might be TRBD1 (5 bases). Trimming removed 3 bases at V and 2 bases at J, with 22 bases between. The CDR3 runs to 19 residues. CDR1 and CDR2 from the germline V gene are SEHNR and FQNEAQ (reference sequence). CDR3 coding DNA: TGTGCCAGCAGCTTTGTGTGGGACCGGGAGGGCCGGACTAATGAAAAACTGTTTTTT. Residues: CASSFVWDREGRTNEKLFF.

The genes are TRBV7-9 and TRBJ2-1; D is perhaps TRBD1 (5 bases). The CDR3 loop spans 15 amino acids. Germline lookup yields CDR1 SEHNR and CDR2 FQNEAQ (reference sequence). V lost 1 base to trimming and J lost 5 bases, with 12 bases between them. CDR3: CASSLGQGINNEQFF. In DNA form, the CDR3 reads TGTGCCAGCAGCTTAGGCCAGGGAATAAACAATGAGCAGTTCTTC. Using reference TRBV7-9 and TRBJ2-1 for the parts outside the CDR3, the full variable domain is DTGVSQNPRHKITKRGQNVTFRCDPISEHNRLYWYRQTLGQGPEFLTYFQNEAQLEKSRLLSDRFSAERPKGSFSTLEIQRTEQGDSAMYLCASSLGQGINNEQFFGPGTRLTVL.

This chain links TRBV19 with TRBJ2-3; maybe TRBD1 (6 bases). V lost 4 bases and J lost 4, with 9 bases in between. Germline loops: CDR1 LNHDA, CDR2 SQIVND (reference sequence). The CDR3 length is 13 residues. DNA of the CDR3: TGTGCCAGTAGTACGTCAGGGGCAGATACGCAGTATTTT. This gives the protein CASSTSGADTQYF. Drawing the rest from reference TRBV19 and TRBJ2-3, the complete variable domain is DGGITQSPKYLFRKEGQNVTLSCEQNLNHDAMYWYRQDPGQGLRLIYYSQIVNDFQKGDIAEGYSVSREKKESFPLTVTSAQKNPTAFYLCASSTSGADTQYFGPGTRLTVL.

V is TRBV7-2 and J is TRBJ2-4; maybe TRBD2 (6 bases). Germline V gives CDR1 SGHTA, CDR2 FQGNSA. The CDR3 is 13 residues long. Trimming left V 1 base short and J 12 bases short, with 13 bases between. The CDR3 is CASSLDFGGSQYF. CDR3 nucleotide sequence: TGTGCCAGCAGCTTAGACTTTGGAGGGTCTCAGTACTTC.

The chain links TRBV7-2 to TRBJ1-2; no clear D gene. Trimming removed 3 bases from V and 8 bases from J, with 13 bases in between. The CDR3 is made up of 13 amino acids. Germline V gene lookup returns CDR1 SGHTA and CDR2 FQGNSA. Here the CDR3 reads CASSLEGLYGYTF. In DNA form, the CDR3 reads TGTGCCAGCAGCTTGGAGGGTCTTTACGGCTACACCTTC.

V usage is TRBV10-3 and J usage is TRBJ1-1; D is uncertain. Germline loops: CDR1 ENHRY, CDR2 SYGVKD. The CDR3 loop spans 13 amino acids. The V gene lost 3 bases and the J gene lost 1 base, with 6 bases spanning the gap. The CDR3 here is CAISEDSNTEAFF. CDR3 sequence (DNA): TGTGCCATCAGTGAAGACTCGAACACTGAAGCTTTCTTT.

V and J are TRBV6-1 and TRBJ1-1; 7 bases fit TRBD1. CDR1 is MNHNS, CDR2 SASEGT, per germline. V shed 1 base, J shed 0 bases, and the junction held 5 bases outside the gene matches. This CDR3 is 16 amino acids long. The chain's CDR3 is CASSEVLGQLNTEAFF. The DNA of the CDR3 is TGTGCCAGCAGTGAAGTACTGGGACAGCTGAACACTGAAGCTTTCTTT.

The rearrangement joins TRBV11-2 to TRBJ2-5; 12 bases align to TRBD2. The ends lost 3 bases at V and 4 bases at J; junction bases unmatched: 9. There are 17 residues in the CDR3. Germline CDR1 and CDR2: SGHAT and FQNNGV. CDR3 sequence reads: CASSFPRLAGVGETQYF. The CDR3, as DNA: TGTGCCAGCAGCTTCCCTAGACTAGCGGGGGTTGGAGAGACCCAGTACTTC.